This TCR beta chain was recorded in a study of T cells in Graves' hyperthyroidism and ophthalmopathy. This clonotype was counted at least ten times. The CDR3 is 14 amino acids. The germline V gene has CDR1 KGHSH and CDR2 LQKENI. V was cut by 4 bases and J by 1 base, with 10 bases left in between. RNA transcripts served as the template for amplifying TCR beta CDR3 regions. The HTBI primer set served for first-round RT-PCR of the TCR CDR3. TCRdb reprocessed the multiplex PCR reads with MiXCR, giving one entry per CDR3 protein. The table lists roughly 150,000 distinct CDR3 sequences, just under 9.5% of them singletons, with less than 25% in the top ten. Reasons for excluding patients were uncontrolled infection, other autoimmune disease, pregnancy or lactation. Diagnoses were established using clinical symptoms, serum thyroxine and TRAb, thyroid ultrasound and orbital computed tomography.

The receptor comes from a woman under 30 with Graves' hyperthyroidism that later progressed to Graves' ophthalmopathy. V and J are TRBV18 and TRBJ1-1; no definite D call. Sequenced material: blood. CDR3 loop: CASSRGRGNTEAFF. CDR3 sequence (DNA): TGTGCCAGCTCACGGGGTCGAGGGAACACTGAAGCTTTCTTT.